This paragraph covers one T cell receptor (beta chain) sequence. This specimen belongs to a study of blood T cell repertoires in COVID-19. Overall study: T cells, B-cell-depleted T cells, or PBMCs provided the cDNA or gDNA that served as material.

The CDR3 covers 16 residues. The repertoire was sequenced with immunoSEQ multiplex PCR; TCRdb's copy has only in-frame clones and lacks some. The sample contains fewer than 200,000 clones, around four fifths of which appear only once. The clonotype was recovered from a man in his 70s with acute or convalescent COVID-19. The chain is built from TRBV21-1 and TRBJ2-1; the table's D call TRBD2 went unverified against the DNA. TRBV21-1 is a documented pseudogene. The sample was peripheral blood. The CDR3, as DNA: TGTGCCCAAGAGGGCCGGCGCCGCCAAAACTACAATGAGCAGTTCTTC. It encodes CAQEGRRRQNYNEQFF.